This TCR beta chain was obtained from a study of graft-versus-host responses after intestinal transplantation. Study background: For around 3 years after anti-thymocyte globulin induction, all recipients took tacrolimus and steroids. Study-wide results and limits: Recipient marrow showed GvH clones, some seen first in ileum or blood. Declines in HvG clones occurring early post-transplant were associated with peak circulating GvH clone levels.

Irradiated stimulators labeled with violet dye, roughly 200,000 in number, were plated with roughly 200,000 CFSE-labeled responders. The responders that had proliferated, CFSE-low CD3+CD4+ and CD3+CD8+ cells, were sorted after the reaction. J gave up 3 bases and V 11 bases, and 15 bases lay outside the gene matches. The CDR3 totals 17 residues. Germline values: CDR1 ENHRY, CDR2 SYGVKD. Some clones are missing from TCRdb's copy, which holds only in-frame ones; the method was immunoSEQ multiplex PCR. The sample comprises 10,000 to 15,000 clones, approximately 35% of which are singletons, and more than 2.5% rests with the top ten. Only a few counts were recorded for this clone.

This chain links TRBV10-3 with TRBJ1-4; TRBD1 matches 10 bases. The TCR originated in a human patient who received an intestinal transplant. The sequencing used alloreactive CD8+ T cells from a mixed lymphocyte reaction culture, collected before intestinal transplant. Noted subset: CFSE-low proliferating T cells sorted from approximately 6-day pre-transplant mixed lymphocyte reaction (GvH or HvG direction). The chain's CDR3 is CASPGTGAPGANEKLFF. CDR3 nucleotides: TGTGCCTCCCCCGGGACAGGGGCACCAGGGGCTAATGAAAAACTGTTTTTT.